Following are 2 T cell receptor beta chains from one sample sequenced in a study of T-cell memory formation after mild COVID-19 (TCRdb year 2021). Library creation used 5' RACE. Sequencer: Illumina NovaSeq 6000. TCRdb passed the public sequencing reads through fastp at Q25 and MiXCR, retaining productive beta sequences. Rows are unified per CDR3 protein, each entry keeping the most common DNA and genes. The sample yields about 360,000 distinct CDR3 sequences; 14% were counted once. The top ten clones comprise roughly 22% of the sample. The material sequenced was PBMCs or a T cell subset sorted from them (not recorded which). The receptor set was obtained from a man aged 18 to 29 who had mild COVID-19 (a few samples of this study predate the infection). The sample titles of this study are shuffled in the database, so cell type and time point are left out; the donor was told from shared clones.

This clonotype has only a few counts. The chain uses TRBV7-2 and TRBJ2-3; no firm D call. The V end was cut by 1 base, the J end by 1 base, with 6 bases between. This CDR3 region has 14 residues. CDR1 and CDR2 from the germline V gene are SGHTA and FQGNSA. CDR3 in amino acids: CASSLGAGTDTQYF. The CDR3 coding sequence is TGTGCCAGCAGCTTAGGGGCGGGCACAGATACGCAGTATTTT. Full variable domain (remainder filled in from reference TRBV7-2 and TRBJ2-3): GAGVSQSPSNKVTEKGKDVELRCDPISGHTALYWYRQSLGQGLEFLIYFQGNSAPDKSGLPSDRFSAERTGGSVSTLTIQRTQQEDSAVYLCASSLGAGTDTQYFGPGTRLTVL.

This clonotype was observed at least ten times. The J gene is TRBJ1-6, the V gene TRBV25-1, with 7 positions matching TRBD1. CDR1 is MGHDK and CDR2 is SYGVNS in the germline V gene. This CDR3 contains 15 residues. With 2 bases clipped from V and 9 bases from J, the junction kept 7 bases outside the gene matches. The CDR3 nucleotides read TGTGCCAGCAGTGAAGCGGGACAGCCAAGTTCACCCCTCCACTTT. It yields the protein CASSEAGQPSSPLHF.